This TCR beta chain is from a study of blood T cell repertoires in COVID-19. Study-wide context: From T cells, B-cell-depleted T cells, or PBMCs came the material, which was cDNA or gDNA.

The authors' processing: Amplifying reference gene primers gave estimates of nucleated cell counts. Sequencing used immunoSEQ multiplex PCR; TCRdb keeps in-frame clones, though not all of them. V, J and clone size reflect that table, while D and trimming were determined from the DNA. The table records 150,000 to 200,000 clones, approximately 86% of them present only once. The ends lost 2 bases at V and 6 bases at J; junction bases unmatched: 3. The CDR3 runs 13 residues. Germline CDR1 reads MNHEY; CDR2 reads SMNVEV (reference sequence). The TCR originated in a man in his 70s with active or convalescent COVID-19. Material for sequencing was peripheral blood. The chain uses TRBV27 and TRBJ1-1, with 7 bases aligning to TRBD1. CDR3 amino acids: CASSLRQGPEAFF. CDR3 DNA: TGTGCCAGCAGTTTACGACAGGGTCCTGAAGCTTTCTTT.